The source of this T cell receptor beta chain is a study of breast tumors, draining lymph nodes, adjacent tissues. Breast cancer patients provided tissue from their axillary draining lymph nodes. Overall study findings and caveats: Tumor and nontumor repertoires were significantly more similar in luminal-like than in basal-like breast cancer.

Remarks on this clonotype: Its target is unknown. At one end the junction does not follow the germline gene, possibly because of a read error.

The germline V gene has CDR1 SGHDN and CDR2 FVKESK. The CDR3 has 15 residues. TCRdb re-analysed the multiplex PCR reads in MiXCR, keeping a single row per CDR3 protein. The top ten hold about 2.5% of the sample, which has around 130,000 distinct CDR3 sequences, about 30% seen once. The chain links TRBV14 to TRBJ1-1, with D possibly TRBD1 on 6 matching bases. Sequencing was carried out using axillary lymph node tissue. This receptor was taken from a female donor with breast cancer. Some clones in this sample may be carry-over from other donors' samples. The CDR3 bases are TGTGCCAGCAGCCGTCAGGGGCGGATGAACACTGAAGCTTCCTTT. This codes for CASSRQGRMNTEASF.